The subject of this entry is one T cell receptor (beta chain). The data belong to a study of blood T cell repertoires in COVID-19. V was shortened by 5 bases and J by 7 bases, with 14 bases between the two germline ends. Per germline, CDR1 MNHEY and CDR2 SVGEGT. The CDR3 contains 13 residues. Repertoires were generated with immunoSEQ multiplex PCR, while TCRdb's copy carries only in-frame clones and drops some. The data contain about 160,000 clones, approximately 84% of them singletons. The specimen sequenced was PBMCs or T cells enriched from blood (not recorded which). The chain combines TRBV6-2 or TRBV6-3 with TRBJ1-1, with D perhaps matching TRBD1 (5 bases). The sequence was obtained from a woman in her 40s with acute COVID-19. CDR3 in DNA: TGTGCCAGCAGTAACCAGGGAGGTATTGAAGCTTTCTTT. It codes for CASSNQGGIEAFF.